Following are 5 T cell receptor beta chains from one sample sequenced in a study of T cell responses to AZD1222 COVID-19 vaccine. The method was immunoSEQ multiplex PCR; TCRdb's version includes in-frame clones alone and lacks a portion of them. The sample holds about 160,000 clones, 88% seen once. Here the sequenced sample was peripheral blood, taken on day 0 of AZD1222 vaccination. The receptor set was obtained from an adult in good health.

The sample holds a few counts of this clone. CDR3 DNA sequence: TGCGCCAGCAGCTTATTGGCGGACACTGAAGCTTTCTTT. This sequence encodes CASSLLADTEAFF. This sequence joins TRBV5-1 and TRBJ1-1; D uncertain. This CDR3 spans 13 amino acids. Germline lookup yields CDR1 SGHRS and CDR2 YFSETQ. Trimming took 2 bases from V and 3 from J, leaving 8 bases between them.

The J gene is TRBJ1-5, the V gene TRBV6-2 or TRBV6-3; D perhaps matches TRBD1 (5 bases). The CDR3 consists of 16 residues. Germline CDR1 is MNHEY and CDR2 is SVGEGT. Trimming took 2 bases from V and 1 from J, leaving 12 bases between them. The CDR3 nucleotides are TGTGCCAGCAGTTACCCCGGGGCCCGGAGCAATCAGCCCCAGCATTTT. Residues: CASSYPGARSNQPQHF.

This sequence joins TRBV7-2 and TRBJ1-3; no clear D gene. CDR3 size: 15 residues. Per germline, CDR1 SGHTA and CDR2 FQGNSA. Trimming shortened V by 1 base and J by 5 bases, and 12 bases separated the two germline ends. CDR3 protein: CASSLGSARRNTIYF. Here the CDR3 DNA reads TGTGCCAGCAGCTTAGGTTCCGCCCGCAGAAACACCATATATTTT.

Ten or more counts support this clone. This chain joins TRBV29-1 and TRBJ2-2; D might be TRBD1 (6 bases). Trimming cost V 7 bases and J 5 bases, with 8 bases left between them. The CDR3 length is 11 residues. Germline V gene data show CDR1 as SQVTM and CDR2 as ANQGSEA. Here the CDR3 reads CSAGETGELFF. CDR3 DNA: TGCAGCGCAGGGGAGACCGGGGAGCTGTTTTTT.

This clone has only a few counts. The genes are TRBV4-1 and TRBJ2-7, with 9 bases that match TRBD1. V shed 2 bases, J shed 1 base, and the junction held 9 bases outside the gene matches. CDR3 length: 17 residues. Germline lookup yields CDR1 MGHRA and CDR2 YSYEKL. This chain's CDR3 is CASSQKGGTGPSYEQYF. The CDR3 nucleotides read TGCGCCAGCAGCCAAAAAGGGGGGACAGGGCCATCCTACGAGCAGTACTTC.